This T cell receptor beta chain came from a study of T-cell reconstitution after alpha-beta-depleted transplantation in children. Preparing the TCRbeta library involved the use of unique molecular identifiers. TCRdb independently ran MiXCR on the PCR reads; one entry per CDR3 protein. The repertoire holds about 580,000 distinct CDR3 sequences, with more than 20% as singletons. The CDR3 has 17 amino acids. The V segment lost 1 base and the J segment 5 bases; nucleotides outside the gene matches: 11. Germline CDR1 reads SGHRS; CDR2 reads YFSETQ. Study-level findings and limits: Reportedly, alpha-beta T cells present about two months post-transplant originated from several hundred expanded clones of graft origin. Once a year had passed after transplant, T-cell counts and diversity came mostly from newly produced T cells. Recipient T cells and thymic progenitors that survived gave rise to the high TCRbeta diversity observed at day 60 in some patients.

This clonotype was seen just once. Its specificity is unknown. The chain uses TRBV5-1 and TRBJ1-1; 10 bases match TRBD1. The source was PBMCs, mostly from graft donor cells, collected 360 days after TCRalphabeta/CD19-depleted stem cell transplant. This clonotype was obtained from a boy in the first two years of life who had a stem cell transplant for acute myeloid leukemia, so the T cells may come from the graft donor. The DNA of the CDR3 is TGCGCCAGCAGCTTGTTGTTGACAGGGGGCTTGTATACTGAAGCTTTCTTT. It is translated as CASSLLLTGGLYTEAFF.